The next 14 T cell receptor beta chains were all read from a single sample in a study of T cell responses to AZD1222 COVID-19 vaccine. Clones were read by immunoSEQ multiplex PCR, and TCRdb kept only the in-frame ones, dropping some. This table holds roughly 120,000 clones, roughly 91% found once. The sample consisted of peripheral blood, taken 28 days after the second AZD1222 dose. The receptors were sampled from an adult who received the AZD1222 COVID-19 vaccine.

Concerning this clone itself: One end of the junction varies from germline; a read error may be responsible. The chain's CDR3 is CASSLENPGANVLTF. The CDR3 bases are TGTGCCAGTAGTCTAGAGAATCCCGGGGCCAACGTCCTGACTTTC. This chain links TRBV19 with TRBJ2-6; D not certain. Germline lookup yields CDR1 LNHDA and CDR2 SQIVND (reference sequence). The CDR3 has 15 amino acids.

V and J are TRBV27 and TRBJ2-1; D gene unclear. CDR3 length: 12 residues. Trimming took off 10 bases at V and 6 bases at J, with 13 bases between the two ends. The germline V gene encodes CDR1 MNHEY and CDR2 SMNVEV (reference sequence). The CDR3 coding sequence is TGTGCCAAACGCGACTGCAGCAATGAGCAGTTCTTC. The encoded protein is CAKRDCSNEQFF.

The chain is built from TRBV2 and TRBJ1-6; D is perhaps TRBD1 (5 bases). Trimming took off 5 bases at V and 8 bases at J, with 13 bases between the two ends. The CDR3 loop spans 14 amino acids. Germline-derived CDR1 and CDR2 are SNHLY and FYNNEI. CDR3 nucleotides: TGTGCCAGCAGTTGGGACTTTGGAGATTCACCCCTCCACTTT. This translates into CASSWDFGDSPLHF. The full variable domain, with the rest looked up from reference TRBV2 and TRBJ1-6, is EPEVTQTPSHQVTQMGQEVILRCVPISNHLYFYWYRQILGQKVEFLVSFYNNEISEKSEIFDDQFSVERPDGSNFTLKIRSTKLEDSAMYFCASSWDFGDSPLHFGNGTRLTVT.

DNA for the CDR3: TGCGCCAGCAGCCAAGTAGGTAGCGGGGGGCCCCAAGAGACCCAGTACTTC. Protein product: CASSQVGSGGPQETQYF. The chain is built from TRBV4-1 and TRBJ2-5, with 10 bases that match TRBD2. The V gene's germline CDR1 is MGHRA and CDR2 YSYEKL. This CDR3 spans 17 amino acids. V shed 1 base, J shed 1 base, and the junction held 6 bases outside the gene matches.

The chain carries TRBV19 and TRBJ2-2; either TRBD1 or TRBD2 may fit D (5 bases each). The V end was cut by 3 bases, the J end by 6 bases, with 14 bases between. Germline V CDR1 and CDR2: LNHDA, SQIVND (reference sequence). The CDR3 is made up of 15 amino acids. The CDR3 DNA reads as TGTGCCAGTAGTATGGGCCCGTTGGGGGCCGGGGAGCTGTTTTTT. Translating it yields CASSMGPLGAGELFF. The full variable domain, completed using reference TRBV19 and TRBJ2-2, is DGGITQSPKYLFRKEGQNVTLSCEQNLNHDAMYWYRQDPGQGLRLIYYSQIVNDFQKGDIAEGYSVSREKKESFPLTVTSAQKNPTAFYLCASSMGPLGAGELFFGEGSRLTVL.

The chain employs TRBV28 and TRBJ1-2, with a possible D match to TRBD1 (5 bases). The germline V gene has CDR1 MDHEN and CDR2 SYDVKM. The CDR3 consists of 12 residues. DNA for the CDR3: TGTGTATGTTGGGGCATTAACTATGGCTACACCTTC. The encoded protein is CVCWGINYGYTF.

This clone was observed a few times. The V and J genes are TRBV4-1 and TRBJ2-7; TRBD2 matches 8 bases. J was trimmed by 2 bases and V by 3 bases; bases with no gene match: 9. The CDR3 is 16 residues long. Germline V gene lookup returns CDR1 MGHRA and CDR2 YSYEKL. The CDR3, as DNA: TGCGCCAGCAGCCAGGGCCTGACTAGCGTCCCCTACGAGCAGTACTTC. Amino acid sequence: CASSQGLTSVPYEQYF.

This rearrangement joins TRBV11-3 to TRBJ2-7; D is unresolved. This CDR3 region has 10 residues. CDR1 and CDR2 from the germline V gene are SGHNT and YENEEA. The ends were cut back, 4 bases at V and 6 bases at J, with 4 bases in the middle. The CDR3 loop is CASSYSEQYF. The CDR3 coding sequence is TGTGCCAGCAGCTATAGCGAGCAGTACTTC.

This clone has a single count. The chain has TRBV7-9 and TRBJ2-6, with 9 bases identical to TRBD2. The CDR3 runs to 19 residues. V lost 5 bases, J lost 4 bases, and 15 bases stayed unmatched. Germline CDR1 SEHNR, CDR2 FQNEAQ (reference sequence). The CDR3 loop reads CASSPVGGGGAGGANVLTF. The CDR3 region has the DNA TGTGCCAGCAGCCCCGTCGGTGGCGGGGGGGCAGGAGGGGCCAACGTCCTGACTTTC.

This clone was picked up a small number of times. The V call is TRBV10-1, the J call TRBJ2-3; a possible D gene is TRBD2 (5 bases). The germline gives CDR1 WNHNN, CDR2 SYGVQD (reference sequence). This CDR3 comprises 15 residues. The germline V and J ends were trimmed by 6 bases and 6 bases, with 19 bases remaining between them. CDR3 loop: CASSDGWAGEDTQYF. CDR3 nucleotides: TGCGCCAGCAGCGATGGCTGGGCTGGGGAGGATACGCAGTATTTT.

This chain links TRBV5-6 with TRBJ2-1; maybe TRBD1 (6 bases). The V gene lost 4 bases and the J gene lost 3 bases, with 17 bases spanning the gap. The CDR3 consists of 16 residues. Germline-derived CDR1 and CDR2 are SGHDT and YYEEEE. The DNA of the CDR3 is TGTGCCAGCAGCATCATGACAGGCATTCTCTACAATGAGCAGTTCTTC. It specifies CASSIMTGILYNEQFF. Drawing the rest from reference TRBV5-6 and TRBJ2-1, the complete variable domain is DAGVTQSPTHLIKTRGQQVTLRCSPKSGHDTVSWYQQALGQGPQFIFQYYEEEERQRGNFPDRFSGHQFPNYSSELNVNALLLGDSALYLCASSIMTGILYNEQFFGPGTRLTVL.

A few counts support this clone. The chain recombines TRBV6-5 with TRBJ2-3; D remains unclear. This CDR3 has 13 amino acids. The germline CDR1 and CDR2 sequences are MNHEY and SVGAGI. V was clipped by 5 bases and J by 3 bases, with 9 bases between them. CDR3 sequence reads: CASSTTWTDTQYF. The DNA for the CDR3 is TGTGCCAGCAGTACGACATGGACAGATACGCAGTATTTT.

The rearrangement uses TRBV9 and TRBJ2-4; 10 nucleotides match TRBD2. The CDR3 is made up of 17 amino acids. Germline loops: CDR1 SGDLS, CDR2 YYNGEE. The J segment lost 1 base and the V segment lost 0 bases, leaving 4 bases of the junction unmatched. The CDR3 reads CASSVGSGGLAKNIQYF. As DNA, the CDR3 is TGTGCCAGCAGCGTAGGTAGCGGGGGGCTGGCCAAAAACATTCAGTACTTC.

The genes are TRBV7-9 and TRBJ2-3; TRBD1 might be the D (6 bases). This CDR3 has 14 residues. Germline V gene sequence: CDR1 SEHNR, CDR2 FQNEAQ (reference sequence). V lost 5 bases and J lost 3, with 12 bases in between. CDR3 residues: CASSRQGRTDTQYF. The DNA for the CDR3 is TGTGCCAGCAGCCGTCAGGGGAGAACAGATACGCAGTATTTT.